These T cell receptor beta chains were read from a single sample in a study of T-cell reconstitution after alpha-beta-depleted transplantation in children. A single record per CDR3 protein comes from TCRdb applying MiXCR to the PCR reads. The table includes 280,000 or so distinct CDR3 sequences, around 10% detected once. The sequencing used peripheral blood, collected 180 days after TCRalphabeta/CD19-depleted stem cell transplant. Source of these receptors: a male patient between 2 and 15 years old who had a stem cell transplant for chronic granulomatous disease, so the T cells may come from the graft donor. Both conserved end residues are part of each CDR3. A D gene is named only where the DNA matches it firmly. Expanded clones get a size class; other rows say once, few or many, or leave the size out.

d_call: TRBD1; v_call: TRBV7-9; clone_size: many; j_call: TRBJ1-1; cdr3_aa: CASSQDRREAFF; cdr3_nt: TGTGCCAGCAGCCAGGACAGGAGGGAAGCTTTCTTT
d_call: -; v_call: TRBV12-3/TRBV12-4; clone_size: -; j_call: TRBJ2-2; cdr3_aa: CASSPPSGTGELFF; cdr3_nt: TGTGCCAGCAGTCCGCCCTCGGGCACCGGGGAGCTGTTTTTT
d_call: -; v_call: TRBV6-5; clone_size: many; j_call: TRBJ2-2; cdr3_aa: CASSYGSSVSGELFF; cdr3_nt: TGTGCCAGCAGTTATGGGTCTAGCGTTTCCGGGGAGCTGTTTTTT
d_call: TRBD1; v_call: TRBV12-3/TRBV12-4; clone_size: many; j_call: TRBJ2-7; cdr3_aa: CASSTDRAWAQYF; cdr3_nt: TGTGCCAGCAGCACCGACAGGGCATGGGCGCAGTACTTC
d_call: -; v_call: TRBV4-3; clone_size: many; j_call: TRBJ2-3; cdr3_aa: CASSQGPGLGTDTQYF; cdr3_nt: TGCGCCAGCAGCCAAGGCCCGGGATTAGGCACAGATACGCAGTATTTT
d_call: -; v_call: TRBV29-1; clone_size: many; j_call: TRBJ1-1; cdr3_aa: CSVKTPVGRNTEAFF; cdr3_nt: TGCAGCGTCAAGACCCCCGTCGGTCGGAACACTGAAGCTTTCTTT
d_call: TRBD2; v_call: TRBV29-1; clone_size: many; j_call: TRBJ2-7; cdr3_aa: CSVDMGLAGGPVEQYF; cdr3_nt: TGCAGCGTTGATATGGGACTAGCGGGAGGGCCAGTCGAGCAGTACTTC
d_call: -; v_call: TRBV5-1; clone_size: many; j_call: TRBJ2-4; cdr3_aa: CASSPNTGSTKNIQYF; cdr3_nt: TGCGCCAGCAGCCCCAACACCGGGAGTACCAAAAACATTCAGTACTTC
d_call: TRBD2; v_call: TRBV18; clone_size: many; j_call: TRBJ2-1; cdr3_aa: CASSPRTSGISYNEQFF; cdr3_nt: TGTGCCAGCTCACCCAGGACTAGCGGGATATCCTACAATGAGCAGTTCTTC
d_call: TRBD1; v_call: TRBV12-3/TRBV12-4; clone_size: many; j_call: TRBJ1-5; cdr3_aa: CASSETGVNQPQHF; cdr3_nt: TGTGCCAGCAGTGAGACAGGGGTCAATCAGCCCCAGCATTTT
d_call: -; v_call: TRBV2; clone_size: many; j_call: TRBJ2-7; cdr3_aa: CASSVSTSSYEQYF; cdr3_nt: TGTGCCAGCAGTGTTAGCACTAGCTCCTACGAGCAGTACTTC
d_call: -; v_call: TRBV3-1; clone_size: many; j_call: TRBJ2-7; cdr3_aa: CASSQGFMASYEQYF; cdr3_nt: TGTGCCAGCAGCCAAGGATTTATGGCGTCGTACGAGCAGTACTTC
d_call: TRBD2; v_call: TRBV18; clone_size: -; j_call: TRBJ2-7; cdr3_aa: CASSPTGTSGISSYEQYF; cdr3_nt: TGTGCCAGCTCACCAACCGGGACTAGCGGGATAAGCTCCTACGAGCAGTACTTC
d_call: -; v_call: TRBV20-1; clone_size: many; j_call: TRBJ1-4; cdr3_aa: CSARATWEKLFF; cdr3_nt: TGCAGTGCTAGAGCGACCTGGGAAAAACTGTTTTTT
d_call: -; v_call: TRBV19; clone_size: few; j_call: TRBJ1-1; cdr3_aa: CASSGIRTEAFF; cdr3_nt: TGTGCCAGTAGCGGTATTAGGACTGAAGCTTTCTTT
d_call: TRBD1; v_call: TRBV29-1; clone_size: many; j_call: TRBJ2-4; cdr3_aa: CSVEGDRGQRAKNIQYF; cdr3_nt: TGCAGCGTTGAAGGCGACAGGGGCCAAAGGGCCAAAAACATTCAGTACTTC
d_call: -; v_call: TRBV19; clone_size: -; j_call: TRBJ2-3; cdr3_aa: CASSISAGSPDTQYF; cdr3_nt: TGTGCCAGTAGTATTTCGGCAGGGAGCCCAGATACGCAGTATTTT
d_call: TRBD1; v_call: TRBV20-1; clone_size: many; j_call: TRBJ1-6; cdr3_aa: CSARTGNYNSPLHF; cdr3_nt: TGCAGTGCCCGGACAGGCAACTATAATTCACCCCTCCACTTT
d_call: TRBD1; v_call: TRBV7-9; clone_size: -; j_call: TRBJ2-3; cdr3_aa: CASSVPPGQGTDTQYF; cdr3_nt: TGTGCCAGCAGCGTTCCACCGGGACAGGGCACAGATACGCAGTATTTT
d_call: TRBD2; v_call: TRBV15; clone_size: few; j_call: TRBJ2-7; cdr3_aa: CATSRDTGGGEQYF; cdr3_nt: TGTGCCACCAGCAGAGATACGGGAGGAGGCGAGCAGTACTTC
d_call: -; v_call: TRBV20-1; clone_size: many; j_call: TRBJ2-2; cdr3_aa: CSASRPGDTGELFF; cdr3_nt: TGCAGTGCTAGTCGGCCAGGAGACACCGGGGAGCTGTTTTTT
d_call: TRBD1; v_call: TRBV12-3/TRBV12-4; clone_size: many; j_call: TRBJ2-7; cdr3_aa: CASSLRQGAIEQYF; cdr3_nt: TGTGCCAGCAGTTTAAGGCAGGGGGCGATCGAGCAGTACTTC
d_call: TRBD2; v_call: TRBV25-1; clone_size: few; j_call: TRBJ2-7; cdr3_aa: CASSEYGGVREQYF; cdr3_nt: TGTGCCAGCAGTGAATACGGGGGGGTGCGTGAGCAGTACTTC
d_call: -; v_call: TRBV15; clone_size: many; j_call: TRBJ1-3; cdr3_aa: CATSSTGAIYF; cdr3_nt: TGTGCCACCAGCAGTACGGGGGCCATATATTTT
d_call: TRBD2; v_call: TRBV13; clone_size: -; j_call: TRBJ2-7; cdr3_aa: CASSRRLAGVPYEQYF; cdr3_nt: TGTGCCAGCAGCAGAAGACTAGCGGGAGTTCCCTACGAGCAGTACTTC
d_call: -; v_call: TRBV27; clone_size: many; j_call: TRBJ2-7; cdr3_aa: CASSLSSGLAYEQYF; cdr3_nt: TGTGCCAGCAGTTTATCCTCAGGCCTAGCCTACGAGCAGTACTTC
d_call: -; v_call: TRBV7-3; clone_size: many; j_call: TRBJ2-3; cdr3_aa: CASSPGGVDTQYF; cdr3_nt: TGTGCCAGCAGTCCAGGGGGGGTAGATACGCAGTATTTT
d_call: TRBD1; v_call: TRBV5-1; clone_size: many; j_call: TRBJ2-7; cdr3_aa: CASSWDRAAGATYEQYF; cdr3_nt: TGCGCCAGCAGCTGGGACAGGGCGGCGGGGGCCACCTACGAGCAGTACTTC
d_call: TRBD1; v_call: TRBV20-1; clone_size: many; j_call: TRBJ2-7; cdr3_aa: CSASPFLGGATLGYEQYF; cdr3_nt: TGCAGTGCTAGCCCGTTTTTAGGGGGCGCTACCCTGGGCTACGAGCAGTACTTC
d_call: -; v_call: TRBV27; clone_size: many; j_call: TRBJ2-5; cdr3_aa: CASSSFGGLTYGQTQYF; cdr3_nt: TGTGCCAGCAGTTCCTTCGGTGGGCTAACCTATGGCCAGACCCAGTACTTC
d_call: TRBD1; v_call: TRBV12-3/TRBV12-4; clone_size: many; j_call: TRBJ1-1; cdr3_aa: CASSGLTGSTEAFF; cdr3_nt: TGTGCCAGCAGTGGGCTGACAGGGTCCACTGAAGCTTTCTTT
d_call: -; v_call: TRBV7-9; clone_size: many; j_call: TRBJ2-3; cdr3_aa: CASSPSGGTTDTQYF; cdr3_nt: TGTGCCAGCAGCCCCTCGGGCGGGACCACAGATACGCAGTATTTT
d_call: -; v_call: TRBV7-6; clone_size: many; j_call: TRBJ2-5; cdr3_aa: CASSGSREETQYF; cdr3_nt: TGTGCCAGCAGCGGATCCAGGGAAGAGACCCAGTACTTC
d_call: -; v_call: TRBV29-1; clone_size: many; j_call: TRBJ2-7; cdr3_aa: CSAATDTYEQYF; cdr3_nt: TGCAGCGCTGCGACAGATACCTACGAGCAGTACTTC
d_call: -; v_call: TRBV15; clone_size: many; j_call: TRBJ2-2; cdr3_aa: CATGGPGELFF; cdr3_nt: TGTGCCACCGGGGGGCCCGGGGAGCTGTTTTTT